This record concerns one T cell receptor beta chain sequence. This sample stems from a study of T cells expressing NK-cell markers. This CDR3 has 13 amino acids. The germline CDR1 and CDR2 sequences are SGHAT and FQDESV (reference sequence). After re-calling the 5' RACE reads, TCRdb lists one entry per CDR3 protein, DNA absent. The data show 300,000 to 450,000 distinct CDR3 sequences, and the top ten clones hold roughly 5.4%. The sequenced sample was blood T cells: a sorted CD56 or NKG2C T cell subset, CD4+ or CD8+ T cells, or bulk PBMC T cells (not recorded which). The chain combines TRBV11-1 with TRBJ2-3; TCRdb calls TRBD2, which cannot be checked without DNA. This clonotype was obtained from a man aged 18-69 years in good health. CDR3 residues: CASSLAAGAGLYF.